The next 11 T cell receptor beta chains were all read from a single sample in a study of identical twins. Each CDR3 protein is one row after TCRdb ran MiXCR on the 5' RACE reads. The table records about 220,000 distinct CDR3 sequences, around 8% of them present only once. These same data were also listed under a study on yellow fever vaccine responses in identical twins.

The specimen was memory (CD45RO+) T cells sorted from blood. All receptors derive from a woman aged 18-29 years in good health.

The chain joins TRBV11-1 to TRBJ2-3, with TRBD2 identical over 14 bases. The germline V gene has CDR1 SGHAT and CDR2 FQDESV (reference sequence). This CDR3 comprises 18 residues. V shed 5 bases and J 1 base; nucleotides not matched to a gene: 8. The CDR3 coding sequence is TGTGCCAGCAGCGCCGGGACTAGCGGGGGCCCTGGCACAGATACGCAGTATTTT. This codes for CASSAGTSGGPGTDTQYF.

The J gene is TRBJ2-7, the V gene TRBV20-1, with TRBD1 matching 7 bases. Trimming removed 4 bases from V and 7 bases from J; junction bases left unmatched: 13. Germline loops: CDR1 DFQATT, CDR2 SNEGSKA (reference sequence). This CDR3 has 14 amino acids. The CDR3 reads CSAKTRQGPGEQYF. CDR3 nucleotides: TGCAGTGCTAAGACAAGACAGGGACCTGGAGAGCAGTACTTC.

This clonotype was observed a handful of times. The chain employs TRBV10-3 and TRBJ2-5; 12 nucleotides match TRBD2. There are 15 residues in the CDR3. The germline V gene has CDR1 ENHRY and CDR2 SYGVKD. The V gene end was trimmed by 10 bases and the J gene end by 2 bases; junction bases not matched to a gene: 8. The CDR3 is CATHGLAGTQETQYF. DNA for the CDR3: TGTGCCACCCATGGACTAGCGGGGACACAAGAGACCCAGTACTTC.

This clonotype was seen a handful of times. The chain combines TRBV6-1 with TRBJ2-7; 11 bases fit TRBD2. Germline V CDR1 and CDR2: MNHNS, SASEGT. This CDR3 contains 15 residues. Trimming cost V 6 bases and J 7 bases; bases outside gene matches: 11. The CDR3 is CASRVSSGRAGEQYF. CDR3 coding DNA: TGTGCCAGCAGAGTCAGTAGCGGGAGGGCCGGGGAGCAGTACTTC.

This clonotype came up a few times. This chain uses TRBV6-5 with TRBJ2-5, with D perhaps matching TRBD1 or TRBD2 (5 bases each). The CDR3 runs 15 residues. V was cut by 0 bases and J by 5 bases, with 13 bases left in between. The V gene's germline CDR1 is MNHEY and CDR2 SVGAGI. The CDR3 DNA is TGTGCCAGCAGTTACTCCGGGACCCCGGGGGAGACCCAGTACTTC. This sequence encodes CASSYSGTPGETQYF.

This clonotype was counted many times. The V gene is TRBV7-6, the J gene TRBJ2-7; no firm D call. V was cut by 0 bases and J by 0 bases, with 3 bases left in between. CDR3 length equals 13 residues. CDR1 and CDR2 from the germline V gene are SGHVS and FNYEAQ. The CDR3 is CASSLAVSYEQYF. The CDR3 DNA follows: TGTGCCAGCAGCTTAGCGGTCTCCTACGAGCAGTACTTC.

This chain joins TRBV20-1 and TRBJ1-1; D is perhaps TRBD1 (6 bases). Trimming left V 0 bases short and J 2 bases short, with 13 bases between. Germline CDR1 reads DFQATT; CDR2 reads SNEGSKA (reference sequence). This CDR3 spans 15 amino acids. The CDR3 DNA reads as TGCAGTGCTAGAGATAGGGAGGGGGGCAACACTGAAGCTTTCTTT. Translation gives CSARDREGGNTEAFF.

This clonotype was recorded many times. V and J are TRBV7-2 and TRBJ2-5; TRBD1 agrees at 9 bases. The CDR3 contains 14 residues. Germline V gives CDR1 SGHTA, CDR2 FQGNSA. Trimming took 6 bases from V and 5 from J; bases not matched to a gene: 7. CDR3 loop: CASRVGTGYETQYF. The DNA for the CDR3 is TGTGCCAGCAGAGTAGGGACAGGGTATGAGACCCAGTACTTC.

This clonotype has ten or more counts. The rearrangement joins TRBV27 to TRBJ1-3; D gene unclear. Germline CDR1 and CDR2: MNHEY and SMNVEV (reference sequence). There are 11 residues in the CDR3. V was shortened by 7 bases and J by 4 bases, with 5 bases between the two germline ends. CDR3 protein: CASISGNTIYF. The CDR3 DNA reads as TGTGCCAGCATATCGGGAAACACCATATATTTT.

This clonotype came up many times. The V gene is TRBV12-3 or TRBV12-4, the J gene TRBJ2-3, with D perhaps TRBD2 (6 bases). The ends were cut back, 3 bases at V and 4 bases at J, with 17 bases in the middle. This CDR3 is 16 amino acids long. The chain's CDR3 is CASSFQSGPKADTQYF. The CDR3 nucleotides read TGTGCCAGCAGTTTCCAAAGCGGGCCCAAAGCAGATACGCAGTATTTT.

There are a few counts of this clonotype. This chain uses TRBV5-6 with TRBJ2-5; D is ambiguous. V lost 5 bases to trimming and J lost 0 bases, with 17 bases between them. CDR3 size: 16 residues. Looked up from germline, CDR1 is SGHDT and CDR2 is YYEEEE. CDR3 sequence reads: CASSSRRPSNQETQYF. The CDR3 nucleotides read TGTGCCAGCAGTTCTAGGAGACCAAGTAACCAAGAGACCCAGTACTTC. Full variable domain (remainder filled in from reference TRBV5-6 and TRBJ2-5): DAGVTQSPTHLIKTRGQQVTLRCSPKSGHDTVSWYQQALGQGPQFIFQYYEEEERQRGNFPDRFSGHQFPNYSSELNVNALLLGDSALYLCASSSRRPSNQETQYFGPGTRLLVL.